A selection of T cell receptor beta chains follows, all from one sample in a study of shared clonotypes between healthy human individuals. TCRdb keeps only in-frame clones here, not all; method: immunoSEQ multiplex PCR. This repertoire shows hundreds of thousands of clones, approximately 73% found once; its top ten account for roughly 1.9%. Sequenced input: memory CD4+ T cells sorted from blood. The origin of the receptors is a woman aged 25 to 39 in good health. The CDR3 runs from the conserved cysteine through the conserved F or W. Fields, in order: D gene, clone size, J gene, V gene, CDR3 protein, CDR3 DNA. D genes are given only for firm matches. A clone size is listed for some rows: how often the clone was seen (once, few, many), or a class if it is expanded.

>NA|NA|TRBJ2-7|TRBV6-1
CASSLILEGADEQYF
TGTGCCAGCAGTTTAATTTTAGAAGGGGCCGACGAGCAGTACTTC
>TRBD2|NA|TRBJ2-2|TRBV5-1
CASSLRAGANTGELFF
TGCGCCAGCAGCTTGCGGGCGGGGGCGAACACCGGGGAGCTGTTTTTT
>TRBD2|NA|TRBJ2-7|TRBV10-2
CASSEPGLAGAYEQYF
TGCGCCAGCAGTGAGCCGGGGCTAGCGGGGGCCTACGAGCAGTACTTC
>NA|NA|TRBJ1-2|TRBV11-2
CASSPTALDYGYTF
TGTGCCAGCAGCCCAACCGCGCTAGACTATGGCTACACCTTC
>NA|NA|TRBJ1-2|TRBV6-1
CASSEVGHPNYGYTF
TGTGCCAGCAGTGAAGTGGGACATCCCAACTATGGCTACACCTTC
>NA|NA|TRBJ2-3|TRBV5-4
CASKNTDTQYF
TGTGCCAGCAAGAACACAGATACGCAGTATTTT
>TRBD2|few|TRBJ2-2|TRBV14
CASRGTSGSTGELFF
TGTGCCAGCAGAGGGACTAGCGGGAGCACCGGGGAGCTGTTTTTT
>NA|NA|TRBJ2-2|TRBV6-1
CASRSAPNTGELFF
TGTGCCAGCAGGTCGGCCCCGAACACCGGGGAGCTGTTTTTT
>NA|few|TRBJ1-5|TRBV6-1
CASTSLGSSNQPQHF
TGTGCCAGCACCAGCCTTGGTAGTAGCAATCAGCCCCAGCATTTT
>TRBD2|once|TRBJ2-7|TRBV19
CASSKGTSAGYEQYF
TGTGCCAGTAGCAAAGGGACTAGCGCAGGCTACGAGCAGTACTTC
>NA|once|TRBJ2-7|TRBV27
CASSLAGKWYEQYF
TGTGCCAGCAGTTTAGCGGGAAAATGGTACGAGCAGTACTTC
>TRBD1|NA|TRBJ1-2|TRBV6-5
CASSPTDRGDGYTF
TGTGCCAGCAGCCCAACGGACAGGGGGGATGGCTACACCTTC
>NA|NA|TRBJ2-1|TRBV13
CASSQLTRPQFF
TGTGCCAGCAGCCAACTAACTAGGCCACAGTTCTTC
>TRBD2|NA|TRBJ2-7|TRBV29-1
CSVLAGYEQYF
TGCAGCGTGCTAGCGGGATACGAGCAGTACTTC
>NA|NA|TRBJ2-5|TRBV10-3
CAISESDFREQYF
TGTGCCATCAGTGAGTCGGATTTTAGGGAGCAGTACTTC
>TRBD2|many|TRBJ2-1|TRBV30
CAWSGGRAREQFF
TGTGCCTGGAGCGGGGGGAGGGCTCGTGAGCAGTTCTTC
>NA|NA|TRBJ2-3|TRBV27
CASRRRSSDTQYF
TGTGCCAGCAGAAGACGGAGTTCAGATACGCAGTATTTT
>NA|NA|TRBJ2-7|TRBV11-2
CASSRGPPNYEQYF
TGTGCCAGCAGCCGGGGTCCCCCCAATTACGAGCAGTACTTC
>NA|NA|TRBJ2-4|TRBV19
CASSIDPGRFPKNIQYF
TGTGCCAGTAGTATAGATCCAGGGAGGTTCCCTAAAAACATTCAGTACTTC
>TRBD2|NA|TRBJ2-4|TRBV6-5
CASRTGTSANIQYF
TGTGCCAGCAGGACCGGGACTAGCGCAAACATTCAGTACTTC
>NA|NA|TRBJ1-1|TRBV5-1
CASSLIASSEAFF
TGCGCCAGCAGCTTGATAGCGTCATCGGAAGCTTTCTTT
>NA|NA|TRBJ2-6|TRBV28
CASSPRVQGANVLTF
TGTGCCAGCAGTCCTCGGGTGCAAGGGGCCAACGTCCTGACTTTC
>NA|many|TRBJ2-5|TRBV5-4
CASSLWGGETQYF
TGTGCCAGCAGCTTGTGGGGCGGAGAGACCCAGTACTTC
>NA|NA|TRBJ2-2|TRBV5-1
CASLGGDNTGELFF
TGCGCCAGCTTGGGCGGGGATAACACCGGGGAGCTGTTTTTT
>NA|few|TRBJ2-1|TRBV4-2
CASSQDLNGNNEQFF
TGTGCCAGCAGCCAAGATCTAAACGGGAACAATGAGCAGTTCTTC
>TRBD1|NA|TRBJ2-1|TRBV28
CASSLWGQLPDEQFF
TGTGCCAGCAGTTTATGGGGACAGCTCCCCGATGAGCAGTTCTTC
>NA|NA|TRBJ2-1|TRBV11-1
CASSLDLHNEQFF
TGTGCCAGCAGCTTAGACTTGCACAATGAGCAGTTCTTC
>NA|NA|TRBJ2-7|TRBV19
CASSSNQDFRKRVQYF
TGTGCCAGTAGTTCCAATCAGGACTTCAGGAAGCGAGTGCAGTACTTC
>NA|medium-sized|TRBJ2-7|TRBV5-1
CASSPGREQYF
TGCGCCAGCAGCCCCGGACGGGAGCAGTACTTC
>NA|NA|TRBJ1-5|TRBV27
CASSFSGQNLPQHF
TGTGCCAGCAGTTTCTCGGGTCAGAATTTACCCCAGCATTTT
>NA|NA|TRBJ2-7|TRBV11-2
CASSLEISYEQYF
TGTGCCAGCAGCTTAGAGATTTCCTACGAGCAGTACTTC
>TRBD1|many|TRBJ1-1|TRBV6-1
CASSESPQTGGSSFF
TGTGCCAGCAGTGAATCCCCCCAGACAGGGGGCTCGTCTTTCTTT
>TRBD1|many|TRBJ1-2|TRBV28
CASSPPTGAYGYTF
TGTGCCAGCAGTCCCCCCACAGGGGCATATGGCTACACCTTC
>NA|NA|TRBJ2-3|TRBV28
CASSTADDTIATDTQYF
TGTGCCAGCAGTACCGCCGATGACACGATAGCCACAGATACGCAGTATTTT
>NA|NA|TRBJ2-1|TRBV30
CAWSLGSYNEQFF
TGTGCCTGGAGTCTGGGTAGCTACAATGAGCAGTTCTTC
>NA|NA|TRBJ1-4|TRBV18
CASSPRSDEKLFF
TGTGCCAGCTCACCCCGGTCGGATGAAAAACTGTTTTTT
>TRBD1|few|TRBJ2-5|TRBV27
CASSTDRGKTQYF
TGTGCCAGCAGTACCGACAGGGGAAAGACCCAGTACTTC
>NA|NA|TRBJ1-5|TRBV21-1
CASHGGIQPQHF
TGTGCCAGCCACGGAGGAATTCAACCCCAGCATTTT
>NA|NA|TRBJ2-5|TRBV5-3
CARSGGWDGVMKTQYF
TGTGCCAGAAGCGGGGGATGGGATGGGGTGATGAAGACCCAGTACTTC
>TRBD1|NA|TRBJ2-7|TRBV15
CATSRGQGAYEQYF
TGTGCCACCAGCAGAGGACAGGGGGCCTACGAGCAGTACTTC